This T cell receptor beta chain is drawn from a study of cytomegalovirus exposure and HLA in healthy donors. Germline V gene lookup returns CDR1 SNHLY and CDR2 FYNNEI. V shed 9 bases and J shed 8 bases, with 12 bases lying between them. The CDR3 consists of 11 residues. As for this clone: The antigen is not known.

Study-wide findings and caveats: Reportedly, fewer N-insertions than the approximately 700-donor mean appeared in an Asian-associated ancestry cluster in a later analysis. After further analysis at a later stage, 16,951 TCR beta sequences were associated with HLA alleles at 0.05 false discovery rate. The study designated 164 TCR beta chains cytomegalovirus-associated.

PCR used 60 Vbeta primers and 13 Jbeta primers. Sequencing was performed with immunoSEQ multiplex PCR; in TCRdb, only in-frame clones are kept and a portion is missing. The sample records 90,000 to 130,000 clones, almost 70% being singletons. This chain connects TRBV2 to TRBJ2-3; no reliable D call. This clonotype was obtained from a man aged 30 to 45 in good health and CMV-seropositive. The sample consisted of PBMCs. CDR3 region: CASLESPTQYF. As DNA, the CDR3 is TGTGCCAGTCTCGAGTCCCCTACGCAGTATTTT. Using reference TRBV2 and TRBJ2-3 for the parts outside the CDR3, the full variable domain is EPEVTQTPSHQVTQMGQEVILRCVPISNHLYFYWYRQILGQKVEFLVSFYNNEISEKSEIFDDQFSVERPDGSNFTLKIRSTKLEDSAMYFCASLESPTQYFGPGTRLTVL.